This TCR beta chain was recorded in a study of regulatory T cells in long-lasting Graves disease. The time point denotes: newly diagnosed GD, antithyroid drugs for less than 3 months. PBMC-derived RNA was used for the TCR library. Researchers made TCR beta libraries by using iRepertoire HTBI primers and running Arm-PCR on CDR3 regions. TCRdb reanalysed the multiplex PCR reads using MiXCR and keeps one entry per CDR3 protein. The sample includes 620,000 or so distinct CDR3 sequences, 16% of them seen just once. The germline V gene has CDR1 MDHEN and CDR2 SYDVKM. CDR3 length: 15 residues. This clonotype was observed many times. The junction does not match germline at one end; this may be a read error. This sample also belongs to another study, concerning T cells in Graves' hyperthyroidism and ophthalmopathy.

The specimen was peripheral blood mononuclear cells (PBMCs), collected at new diagnosis, from a patient treated with antithyroid drugs. The V call is TRBV28, the J call TRBJ1-1; D is ambiguous. The TCR was taken from a woman aged 25 to 39 with Graves disease. The CDR3 protein is CANSLAGLMNTEAFF. CDR3 bases: TGTGCCAACAGTCTAGCCGGGCTGATGAACACTGAAGCTTTCTTT.